This TCR beta chain was found in a study of cytomegalovirus exposure and HLA in healthy donors. General study points: A list of approximately 160 TCR beta chains associated with cytomegalovirus was given. In vitro experiments confirmed that three CMV-associated chains were specific for CMV antigens. Rare TCR sequences dominated, though some public TCRs recurred in many donors.

As regards this clone: The antigen is undetermined.

Some clones are missing from TCRdb's copy, which holds only in-frame ones; the method was immunoSEQ multiplex PCR. The sample includes more than 85,000 clones, roughly 89% of them seen just once. The 120-subject validation cohort, separate from the approximately 670-subject first cohort, included the donors. The CDR3 length is 15 residues. The germline CDR1 and CDR2 sequences are MNHEY and SVGAGI. The V gene end was trimmed by 6 bases and the J gene end by 1 base; junction bases not matched to a gene: 5. The sample was PBMCs. V usage is TRBV6-5 and J usage is TRBJ1-4; 7 nucleotides agree with TRBD1. The TCR originated in a woman aged 18-35 years in good health and CMV-seronegative. In DNA form, the CDR3 reads TGTGCCAGCAGCCGACAGGGACTAACTAATGAAAAACTGTTTTTT. The encoded protein is CASSRQGLTNEKLFF.